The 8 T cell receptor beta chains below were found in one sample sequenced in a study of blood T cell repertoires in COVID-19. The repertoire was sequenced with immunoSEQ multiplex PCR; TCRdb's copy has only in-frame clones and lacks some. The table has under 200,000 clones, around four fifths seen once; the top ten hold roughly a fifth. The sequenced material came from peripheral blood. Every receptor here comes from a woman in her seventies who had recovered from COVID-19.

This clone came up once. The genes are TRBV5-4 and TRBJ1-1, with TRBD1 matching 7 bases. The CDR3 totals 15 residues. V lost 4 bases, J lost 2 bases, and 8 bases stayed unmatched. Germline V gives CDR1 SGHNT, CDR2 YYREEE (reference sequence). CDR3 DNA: TGTGCCAGCAGCCCGGGGGGGACAGCCAACACTGAAGCTTTCTTT. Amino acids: CASSPGGTANTEAFF.

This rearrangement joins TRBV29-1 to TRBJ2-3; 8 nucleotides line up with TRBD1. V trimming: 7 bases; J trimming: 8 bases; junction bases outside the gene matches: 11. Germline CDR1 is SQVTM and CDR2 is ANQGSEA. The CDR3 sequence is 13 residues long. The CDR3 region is CSAGTGSTLTQYF. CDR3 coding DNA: TGCAGCGCCGGGACAGGTTCGACCCTTACGCAGTATTTT.

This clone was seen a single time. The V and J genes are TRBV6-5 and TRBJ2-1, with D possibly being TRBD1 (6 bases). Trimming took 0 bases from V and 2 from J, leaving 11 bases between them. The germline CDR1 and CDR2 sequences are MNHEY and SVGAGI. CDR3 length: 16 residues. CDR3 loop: CASSYSGRTAYNEQFF. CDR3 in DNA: TGTGCCAGCAGTTACTCGGGTAGGACAGCCTACAATGAGCAGTTCTTC.

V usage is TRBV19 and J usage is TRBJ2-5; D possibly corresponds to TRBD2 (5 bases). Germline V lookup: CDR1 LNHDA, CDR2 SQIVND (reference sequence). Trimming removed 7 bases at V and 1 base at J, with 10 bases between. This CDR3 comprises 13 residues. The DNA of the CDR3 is TGTGCCAGTACCCCCGAGGGCCAAGAGACCCAGTACTTC. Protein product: CASTPEGQETQYF.

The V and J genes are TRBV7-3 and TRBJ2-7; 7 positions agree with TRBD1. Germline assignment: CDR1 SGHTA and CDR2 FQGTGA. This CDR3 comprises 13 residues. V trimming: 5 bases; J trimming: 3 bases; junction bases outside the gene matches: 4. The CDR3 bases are TGTGCCAGCAGCCCCGGGACAGTCTACGAGCAGTACTTC. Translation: CASSPGTVYEQYF.

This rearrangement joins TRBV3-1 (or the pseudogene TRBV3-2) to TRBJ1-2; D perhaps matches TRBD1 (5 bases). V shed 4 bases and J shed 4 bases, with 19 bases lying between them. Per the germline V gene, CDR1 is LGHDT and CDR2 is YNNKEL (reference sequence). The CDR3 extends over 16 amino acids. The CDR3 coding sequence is TGTGCCAGCAGCCGAAGGTCCGGCGGGGGGGGCTATGGCTACACCTTC. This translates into CASSRRSGGGGYGYTF.

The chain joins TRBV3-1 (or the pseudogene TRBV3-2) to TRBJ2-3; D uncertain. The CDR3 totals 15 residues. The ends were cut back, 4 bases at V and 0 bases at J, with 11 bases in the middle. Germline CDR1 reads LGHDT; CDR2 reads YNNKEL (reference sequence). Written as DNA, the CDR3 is TGTGCCAGCAGCCCGGCAGGTCATAGCACAGATACGCAGTATTTT. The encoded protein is CASSPAGHSTDTQYF.

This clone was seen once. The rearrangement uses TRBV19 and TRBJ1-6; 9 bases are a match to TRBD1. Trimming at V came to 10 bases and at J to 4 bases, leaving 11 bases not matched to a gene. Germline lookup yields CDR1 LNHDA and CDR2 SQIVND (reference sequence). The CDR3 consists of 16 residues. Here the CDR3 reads CATKPPGTGYNSPLHF. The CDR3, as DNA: TGTGCCACCAAGCCCCCCGGGACAGGGTATAATTCACCCCTCCACTTT. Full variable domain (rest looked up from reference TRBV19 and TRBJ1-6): DGGITQSPKYLFRKEGQNVTLSCEQNLNHDAMYWYRQDPGQGLRLIYYSQIVNDFQKGDIAEGYSVSREKKESFPLTVTSAQKNPTAFYLCATKPPGTGYNSPLHFGNGTRLTVT.